This passage covers 21 T cell receptor beta chains from one sample sequenced in a study of cytomegalovirus exposure and HLA in healthy donors. A multiplex PCR was run with 60 Vbeta primers and 13 Jbeta primers. Generated by immunoSEQ multiplex PCR, the TCRdb table keeps only in-frame clones and is missing some. The sample includes roughly 180,000 clones, roughly 84% seen only once; the top ten take 0.95% to 1.3%. Source material: PBMCs. Every receptor here comes from a man aged 25 to 40 in good health and CMV-seronegative.

This chain uses TRBV27 with TRBJ1-5; tentatively, D is TRBD1 (5 bases). The CDR3 is 16 residues long. V dropped 5 bases and J dropped 5 bases, with 19 bases sitting between them. CDR1 and CDR2 from the germline V gene are MNHEY and SMNVEV (reference sequence). The DNA for the CDR3 is TGTGCCAGCAGTCCCAATATGGGGGGAGGATATCAGCCCCAGCATTTT. It translates to CASSPNMGGGYQPQHF.

The V call is TRBV5-4, the J call TRBJ2-5, with no clear D. V shed 0 bases and J shed 2 bases, with 8 bases lying between them. This CDR3 region has 14 residues. The germline gives CDR1 SGHNT, CDR2 YYREEE (reference sequence). Written as DNA, the CDR3 is TGTGCCAGCAGCTTGGAAACCAGGCAAGAGACCCAGTACTTC. Translating it yields CASSLETRQETQYF.

The chain joins TRBV5-4 to TRBJ2-1; TRBD2 aligns across 13 bases. Losses at the gene ends were 0 bases for V and 5 bases for J; bases not matched to a gene: 2. The CDR3 sequence is 16 residues long. The V gene's germline CDR1 is SGHNT and CDR2 YYREEE (reference sequence). CDR3 nucleotides: TGTGCCAGCAGCTTGGCCGGGACTAGCGGGGACAATGAGCAGTTCTTC. It is translated as CASSLAGTSGDNEQFF.

V gene TRBV25-1 combines with J gene TRBJ2-3; D is unresolved. Germline-derived CDR1 and CDR2 are MGHDK and SYGVNS. Trimming took 6 bases from V and 1 from J, leaving 5 bases between them. The CDR3 runs to 12 residues. This chain's CDR3 is CASSPGTDTQYF. In nucleotides, the CDR3 is TGTGCCAGCAGCCCAGGCACAGATACGCAGTATTTT.

This clone was seen only a few times. The chain has TRBV6-5 and TRBJ2-3; 8 bases are a match to TRBD2. Germline loops: CDR1 MNHEY, CDR2 SVGAGI. V was clipped by 6 bases and J by 4 bases; unmatched bases: 6. The CDR3 length is 14 residues. CDR3 region: CASRSGLVPDTQYF. The CDR3 DNA reads as TGTGCCAGCAGGTCGGGACTAGTCCCAGATACGCAGTATTTT.

The rearrangement links TRBV5-1 to TRBJ2-7; TRBD2 might be the D (5 bases). The germline V and J ends were trimmed by 0 bases and 7 bases, with 17 bases remaining between them. The germline gives CDR1 SGHRS, CDR2 YFSETQ. This CDR3 spans 15 amino acids. The CDR3 coding sequence is TGCGCCAGCAGCTTGGCCGGGAATACGTTTGGAGAGCAGTACTTC. Translation gives CASSLAGNTFGEQYF. The entire variable domain, with the rest obtained from reference TRBV5-1 and TRBJ2-7, is as follows: KAGVTQTPRYLIKTRGQQVTLSCSPISGHRSVSWYQQTPGQGLQFLFEYFSETQRNKGNFPGRFSGRQFSNSRSEMNVSTLELGDSALYLCASSLAGNTFGEQYFGPGTRLTVT.

This chain links TRBV4-2 with TRBJ2-3; 10 bases fit TRBD2. Germline values: CDR1 LGHNA, CDR2 YNFKEQ. CDR3 length: 18 residues. The V segment lost 0 bases and the J segment 4 bases; nucleotides outside the gene matches: 10. CDR3 nucleotides: TGTGCCAGCAGCCAAGATGGGAGGAGCGGGGGGGCGTCAGATACGCAGTATTTT. This gives the protein CASSQDGRSGGASDTQYF.

The V and J genes are TRBV7-2 and TRBJ2-5, with D possibly TRBD2 on 5 matching bases. The CDR3 has 17 residues. CDR1 and CDR2 (germline): SGHTA, FQGNSA. Trimming removed 1 base at V and 2 bases at J, with 17 bases between. The CDR3 protein is CASSLGLRPSHQETQYF. CDR3 nucleotides: TGTGCCAGCAGCTTAGGATTAAGGCCTAGCCATCAAGAGACCCAGTACTTC.

The chain uses TRBV19 and TRBJ2-2; 8 nucleotides align to TRBD2. CDR1 is LNHDA and CDR2 is SQIVND in the germline V gene (reference sequence). This CDR3 is built from 14 residues. The ends lost 2 bases at V and 7 bases at J; junction bases unmatched: 3. This chain's CDR3 is CASSILAGGGELFF. CDR3 in DNA: TGTGCCAGTAGTATACTAGCGGGTGGCGGGGAGCTGTTTTTT.

CDR3 coding DNA: TGTGCCACCAGCAGAGTAGGACAGGGGATTAAGAACGAGCAGTACTTC. This gives the protein CATSRVGQGIKNEQYF. The V call is TRBV15, the J call TRBJ2-5; 9 bases fit TRBD1. The J call could be wrong; TRBJ2-7 is a better fit for the DNA end. Per the germline V gene, CDR1 is LNHNV and CDR2 is YYDKDF (reference sequence). The CDR3 is made up of 16 amino acids.

The chain has TRBV28 and TRBJ2-5; D is ambiguous. Between the trimmed V and J ends, which lost 5 bases and 7 bases, there was a span of 8 bases. There are 11 residues in the CDR3. Germline assignment: CDR1 MDHEN and CDR2 SYDVKM. The CDR3 protein is CASSTPGTQYF. The CDR3 region has the DNA TGTGCCAGCAGTACGCCAGGGACCCAGTACTTC.

The chain links TRBV2 to TRBJ2-7; D is perhaps TRBD1 (6 bases). The CDR3 runs 15 residues. Trimming removed 5 bases at V and 3 bases at J, with 17 bases between. The V gene's germline CDR1 is SNHLY and CDR2 FYNNEI. CDR3 region: CASSPLGASSYEQYF. The CDR3 region has the DNA TGTGCCAGCAGTCCTCTGGGGGCATCTAGCTACGAGCAGTACTTC.

Only a few counts were recorded for this clone. The chain uses TRBV7-3 and TRBJ1-1; D is possibly TRBD1 (6 bases). From germline, CDR1 is SGHTA and CDR2 FQGTGA. The CDR3 totals 12 residues. The V gene lost 9 bases and the J gene lost 5 bases, with 13 bases spanning the gap. The CDR3 sequence: CASSQGGTEAFF. CDR3 nucleotide sequence: TGTGCCAGTTCACAGGGTGGTACTGAAGCTTTCTTT.

The J gene is TRBJ1-5, the V gene TRBV28; TRBD1 might be the D (5 bases). Germline-derived CDR1 and CDR2 are MDHEN and SYDVKM. The CDR3 loop spans 15 amino acids. Trimming pared 2 bases from V and 0 bases from J, leaving 8 bases between. CDR3 in amino acids: CASSLMGPSNQPQHF. The CDR3, as DNA: TGTGCCAGCAGTTTAATGGGGCCTAGCAATCAGCCCCAGCATTTT.

J is TRBJ2-7 and V is TRBV29-1; D might be TRBD2 (5 bases). This CDR3 region has 14 residues. Trimming removed 5 bases from V and 3 bases from J, with 17 bases in between. Germline V gene data show CDR1 as SQVTM and CDR2 as ANQGSEA. CDR3 coding DNA: TGCAGCGTTCGAAGCCGGGGTGAGCACTACGAGCAGTACTTC. It encodes CSVRSRGEHYEQYF.

The chain recombines TRBV19 with TRBJ1-5, with 7 bases identical to TRBD1. Trimming removed 10 bases from V and 4 bases from J; junction bases left unmatched: 7. The CDR3 consists of 13 residues. Germline-derived CDR1 and CDR2 are LNHDA and SQIVND (reference sequence). The CDR3 is CAKESGGNQPQHF. CDR3 nucleotide sequence: TGTGCCAAGGAATCAGGGGGGAATCAGCCCCAGCATTTT.

The chain has TRBV29-1 and TRBJ2-7; TRBD1 might be the D (5 bases). This CDR3 comprises 15 residues. Per germline, CDR1 SQVTM and CDR2 ANQGSEA. V was pared by 0 bases and J by 3 bases, with 15 bases between. This CDR3 is CSVEDFGAGFYEQYF. CDR3 DNA sequence: TGCAGCGTTGAAGATTTTGGGGCAGGATTCTACGAGCAGTACTTC.

The chain links TRBV29-1 to TRBJ1-1; TRBD1 matches 10 bases. With V trimmed by 6 bases and J by 6 bases, 10 bases remained unmatched. The germline V gene has CDR1 SQVTM and CDR2 ANQGSEA. The CDR3 sequence is 14 residues long. CDR3 coding DNA: TGCAGCGTCCCCGGACAGGGGGATTTCGCTGAAGCTTTCTTT. Translating gives CSVPGQGDFAEAFF.

The chain recombines TRBV4-3 with TRBJ1-2; the D gene is possibly TRBD1 (5 bases). The V gene lost 0 bases and the J gene lost 4 bases, with 12 bases spanning the gap. The CDR3 extends over 15 amino acids. The V gene's germline CDR1 is LGHNA and CDR2 YSLEER. DNA of the CDR3: TGCGCCAGCAGCCAAGACGACAGCGCCGCCTATGGCTACACCTTC. It yields the protein CASSQDDSAAYGYTF.

The V and J genes are TRBV28 and TRBJ2-1; 14 nucleotides line up with TRBD2. The germline V gene encodes CDR1 MDHEN and CDR2 SYDVKM. V lost 4 bases to trimming and J lost 8 bases; unmatched junction nucleotides: 4. This CDR3 has 15 amino acids. Here the CDR3 DNA reads TGTGCCAGCAGTTGGGGGACTAGCGGGAGCTATGAGCAGTTCTTC. Translating gives CASSWGTSGSYEQFF.

V is TRBV1 and J is TRBJ1-1; the table's D call, TRBD1, has no DNA check behind it. TRBV1 is reported as a pseudogene. The CDR3 extends over 16 amino acids. The CDR3 here is CTSTRNGQRESTEAFF. The CDR3 DNA reads TGCACCAGCACCCGGAATGGACAGAGGGAAAGCACTGAAGCTTTCTTT.